The sequence of this T cell receptor beta chain was determined in a study of cytomegalovirus exposure and HLA in healthy donors. Study as a whole: The study placed around 80% of its approximately 400 genotyped donors in the Caucasian-associated ancestry cluster.

Unmatched junction bases numbered 8, after V lost 1 base and J lost 6 bases. Germline CDR1 LGHNA, CDR2 YSLEER. The CDR3 is 16 amino acids. The PCR used 60 Vbeta and 13 Jbeta primers. TCRdb keeps only in-frame clones here, not all; method: immunoSEQ multiplex PCR. The data contain over 100,000 clones, about four fifths of them singletons. Regarding this clone: Its antigen is not known.

General study results and limits: In a later analysis, a genetic analysis reported fewer productive-TCR N-insertions in an Asian-associated ancestry cluster than the cohort average.

This TCR was recovered from a male donor in good health and CMV-seronegative. Sequences were obtained from PBMCs. V and J are TRBV4-3 and TRBJ2-3; 9 bases are shared with TRBD2. The CDR3: CASSQGLSGGRDTQYF. CDR3 in DNA: TGCGCCAGCAGCCAAGGCTTAAGCGGGGGGAGGGATACGCAGTATTTT.